This TCR beta chain stems from a study of blood T cell repertoires in COVID-19. From germline, CDR1 is LGHDT and CDR2 YNNKEL (reference sequence). The CDR3 sequence is 18 residues long. Between the trimmed V and J ends, which lost 1 base and 3 bases, there was a span of 19 bases. Sequencing used immunoSEQ multiplex PCR; TCRdb keeps in-frame clones, though not all of them. The sample consists of a few hundred thousand clones, around 80% of them appearing once. This chain links TRBV3-1 (or the pseudogene TRBV3-2) with TRBJ2-1, with a tentative D call TRBD2 (5 bases). This receptor was identified in a middle-aged man who had been exposed to COVID-19. Sequencing was done on a sample of PBMCs or T cells enriched from blood (not recorded which). The CDR3 nucleotides are TGTGCCAGCAGCCAAGGGGCAACCCGGAGGACGAACTACAATGAGCAGTTCTTC. Amino acid sequence: CASSQGATRRTNYNEQFF.